These 28 T cell receptor beta chains came from one sample sequenced in a study of T cell changes during pregnancy in multiple sclerosis. Measured with immunoSEQ multiplex PCR; TCRdb has only the in-frame clones, and not every one. The table lists 40,000 or so clones, around 90% of them singletons. The specimen comprised CD8+ T cells from peripheral blood mononuclear cells, sampled in the first trimester of pregnancy. The receptors originated from a female donor with multiple sclerosis, enrolled in a pregnancy study.

The chain carries TRBV5-1 and TRBJ1-1; D is possibly TRBD1 (6 bases). CDR1 is SGHRS and CDR2 is YFSETQ in the germline V gene. Trimming left V 4 bases short and J 0 bases short, with 16 bases between. The CDR3 is made up of 16 amino acids. The CDR3 spells CASSLQGQTVNTEAFF. As DNA, the CDR3 is TGCGCCAGCAGCCTACAAGGACAGACTGTGAACACTGAAGCTTTCTTT.

The chain recombines TRBV10-1 with TRBJ1-5; D ambiguous. The germline CDR1 and CDR2 sequences are WNHNN and SYGVQD (reference sequence). Trimming removed 5 bases from V and 3 bases from J, with 14 bases in between. The CDR3 spans 15 residues. CDR3 coding DNA: TGCGCCAGCAGTTCCCCCTTACGGTCCAATCAGCCCCAGCATTTT. Its protein product is CASSSPLRSNQPQHF.

This clone was observed a single time. This chain uses TRBV4-3 with TRBJ1-2; D gene ambiguous. CDR1 and CDR2 from the germline V gene are LGHNA and YSLEER. Trimming left V 4 bases short and J 5 bases short, with 11 bases between. The CDR3 extends over 13 amino acids. CDR3 in DNA: TGCGCCAGCAGCCGCGGCAGGAGGTATGGCTACACCTTC. Amino acids: CASSRGRRYGYTF.

V is TRBV4-2 and J is TRBJ2-1; 12 bases align to TRBD2. With 0 bases clipped from V and 11 bases from J, the junction kept 8 bases outside the gene matches. This CDR3 has 16 amino acids. Germline CDR1 reads LGHNA; CDR2 reads YNFKEQ. The CDR3 DNA follows: TGTGCCAGCAGCCAAGAAGGAGGTCTAGCGGGGGGGAAGCAGTTCTTC. This codes for CASSQEGGLAGGKQFF.

The chain combines TRBV27 with TRBJ1-1; 7 positions match TRBD1. The CDR3 is made up of 13 amino acids. The V gene end was trimmed by 2 bases and the J gene end by 5 bases; junction bases not matched to a gene: 2. Germline-derived CDR1 and CDR2 are MNHEY and SMNVEV (reference sequence). Written as DNA, the CDR3 is TGTGCCAGCAGTTTACCGGACAGGACTGAAGCTTTCTTT. Residues: CASSLPDRTEAFF.

This chain connects TRBV4-1 to TRBJ2-5; D possibly corresponds to TRBD2 (6 bases). The CDR3 has 15 amino acids. From germline, CDR1 is MGHRA and CDR2 YSYEKL. The V and J ends lost 0 bases and 2 bases respectively, with 10 bases between them. The CDR3 loop reads CASSQDRAGQETQYF. In DNA form, the CDR3 reads TGCGCCAGCAGCCAAGATAGGGCGGGACAAGAGACCCAGTACTTC.

This clone was seen once. The CDR3 is CASSLRDLAYEQYF. As DNA, the CDR3 is TGTGCCAGCAGCCTCCGGGACTTGGCCTACGAGCAGTACTTC. The V gene is TRBV11-2, the J gene TRBJ2-7; a possible D gene is TRBD2 (6 bases). Germline CDR1 reads SGHAT; CDR2 reads FQNNGV. The V end was cut by 5 bases, the J end by 2 bases, with 13 bases between. This CDR3 contains 14 residues.

The rearrangement links TRBV27 to TRBJ2-4; TRBD1 is a possible D gene (6 bases). CDR1 is MNHEY and CDR2 is SMNVEV in the germline V gene (reference sequence). Between the trimmed V and J ends, which lost 2 bases and 6 bases, there was a span of 14 bases. The CDR3 extends over 15 amino acids. The CDR3 region is CASSLRGQGRNIQYF. In nucleotides, the CDR3 is TGTGCCAGCAGTTTACGGGGCCAGGGGAGAAACATTCAGTACTTC.

The J gene is TRBJ1-2, the V gene TRBV19, with a weak D call TRBD1 (6 bases). The CDR3 contains 12 residues. The ends were cut back, 11 bases at V and 2 bases at J, with 12 bases in the middle. The V gene's germline CDR1 is LNHDA and CDR2 SQIVND (reference sequence). The CDR3 region has the DNA TGTGCCGTTGGACAGCTGAACTATGGCTACACCTTC. This encodes CAVGQLNYGYTF.

This clone is a singleton in its sample. V is TRBV4-1 and J is TRBJ2-1; the D gene is possibly TRBD2 (5 bases). The CDR3 is 16 residues long. Germline-derived CDR1 and CDR2 are MGHRA and YSYEKL. V lost 0 bases, J lost 4 bases, and 13 bases lay in between. CDR3 amino acids: CASSQDVANTYNEQFF. CDR3 nucleotide sequence: TGCGCCAGCAGCCAAGACGTAGCGAACACTTACAATGAGCAGTTCTTC.

The gene calls are TRBV19 and TRBJ2-5; 11 bases map to TRBD1. Germline-derived CDR1 and CDR2 are LNHDA and SQIVND (reference sequence). Trimming removed 5 bases from V and 5 bases from J; junction bases left unmatched: 10. The length of the CDR3 is 16 residues. Written as DNA, the CDR3 is TGTGCCAGTAGTGTGTTTTGGACAGGGGGCGTTGAGACCCAGTACTTC. Translation: CASSVFWTGGVETQYF.

The chain has TRBV7-3 and TRBJ2-1, with TRBD2 identical over 8 bases. Germline-derived CDR1 and CDR2 are SGHTA and FQGTGA. The CDR3 is 16 residues long. The J segment lost 8 bases and the V segment lost 4 bases, leaving 13 bases of the junction unmatched. CDR3 coding DNA: TGTGCCAGCAGCTCCCTGACTAGCGAGACTTTGGATGAGCAGTTCTTC. It codes for CASSSLTSETLDEQFF.

The chain couples TRBV13 to TRBJ1-4, with 9 bases identical to TRBD1. The CDR3 has 15 residues. The V segment lost 5 bases and the J segment 6 bases; nucleotides outside the gene matches: 7. Germline V CDR1 and CDR2: PRHDT, FYEKMQ (reference sequence). The CDR3 loop reads CASSVTGGDDEKLFF. Written as DNA, the CDR3 is TGTGCCAGCAGCGTTACAGGGGGCGATGATGAAAAACTGTTTTTT.

V is TRBV9 and J is TRBJ1-1, with 7 bases matching TRBD1. The V gene's germline CDR1 is SGDLS and CDR2 YYNGEE. The CDR3 loop spans 16 amino acids. The J segment lost 5 bases and the V segment lost 3 bases, leaving 13 bases of the junction unmatched. In DNA form, the CDR3 reads TGTGCCAGCAGCGAGACAGGGCAGCTCTCTCTGACTGAAGCTTTCTTT. Amino acid sequence: CASSETGQLSLTEAFF.

The V call is TRBV18, the J call TRBJ2-1; no definite D call. The length of the CDR3 is 12 residues. Germline CDR1 and CDR2: KGHSH and LQKENI. V lost 6 bases and J lost 7, with 10 bases in between. The CDR3 protein is CASSQQSNEQFF. In DNA form, the CDR3 reads TGTGCCAGCTCCCAACAGTCTAATGAGCAGTTCTTC.

The chain combines TRBV4-2 with TRBJ1-1; D unclear. Trimming removed 1 base at V and 3 bases at J, with 12 bases between. This CDR3 has 15 amino acids. CDR1 LGHNA and CDR2 YNFKEQ come from the germline V gene. This CDR3 reads CASSQGTSGDTEAFF. The CDR3, as DNA: TGTGCCAGCAGCCAAGGGACGTCGGGAGACACTGAAGCTTTCTTT.

The chain links TRBV19 to TRBJ2-1, with D perhaps matching TRBD1 (7 bases). This CDR3 comprises 15 residues. With 3 bases removed from V and 2 bases from J, the gap between germline ends came to 11 bases. The germline V gene has CDR1 LNHDA and CDR2 SQIVND (reference sequence). In nucleotides, the CDR3 is TGTGCCAGTAGTATGGCGGGGACAGCCTACAATGAGCAGTTCTTC. Translating gives CASSMAGTAYNEQFF. Complete variable domain (other parts from reference TRBV19 and TRBJ2-1): DGGITQSPKYLFRKEGQNVTLSCEQNLNHDAMYWYRQDPGQGLRLIYYSQIVNDFQKGDIAEGYSVSREKKESFPLTVTSAQKNPTAFYLCASSMAGTAYNEQFFGPGTRLTVL.

This clone was recorded once. This chain uses TRBV27 with TRBJ2-3; 14 bases agree with TRBD2. CDR1 is MNHEY and CDR2 is SMNVEV in the germline V gene (reference sequence). With 5 bases clipped from V and 6 bases from J, the junction kept 4 bases outside the gene matches. The CDR3 length is 15 residues. CDR3 nucleotides: TGTGCCAGCAGTCGACTAGCGGGGGGGTGGGATACGCAGTATTTT. This encodes CASSRLAGGWDTQYF.

CDR3 in amino acids: CAYLDRGLYEQYF. CDR3 DNA: TGTGCCTACTTGGACAGGGGGCTCTACGAGCAGTACTTC. The chain employs TRBV30 and TRBJ2-7; 11 bases agree with TRBD1. Trimming at V came to 7 bases and at J to 3 bases, leaving 5 bases not matched to a gene. Germline-derived CDR1 and CDR2 are GTSNPN and SVGIG (reference sequence). The CDR3 totals 13 residues. Full variable domain (rest looked up from reference TRBV30 and TRBJ2-7): SQTIHQWPATLVQPVGSPLSLECTVEGTSNPNLYWYRQAAGRGLQLLFYSVGIGQISSEVPQNLSASRPQDRQFILSSKKLLLSDSGFYLCAYLDRGLYEQYFGPGTRLTVT.

The chain uses TRBV14 and TRBJ1-2, with 9 bases lining up with TRBD1. The CDR3 is made up of 18 amino acids. Germline CDR1 SGHDN, CDR2 FVKESK. V gave up 4 bases and J gave up 0 bases; unmatched junction bases: 12. The DNA of the CDR3 is TGTGCCAGCAGCCGAACCGGGACAGGGCCCAAAGCTAACTATGGCTACACCTTC. Residues: CASSRTGTGPKANYGYTF.

This chain joins TRBV5-4 and TRBJ1-1, with D possibly matching TRBD1 (6 bases). The CDR3 contains 15 residues. Germline values: CDR1 SGHNT, CDR2 YYREEE (reference sequence). The V end was cut by 4 bases, the J end by 1 base, with 14 bases between. The CDR3 sequence: CASSRSDRQNTEAFF. In DNA, the CDR3 is TGTGCCAGCAGCCGAAGTGACAGGCAGAACACTGAAGCTTTCTTT.

The gene calls are TRBV5-8 and TRBJ1-5; 8 bases align to TRBD1. Trimming took 4 bases from V and 0 from J; bases not matched to a gene: 18. The CDR3 sequence is 20 residues long. Germline CDR1 and CDR2: SGHTS and YDEGEE. The CDR3 nucleotides read TGTGCCAGCAGCGGGTTCCTCGGACAGGGAGGTTTTTATAGCAATCAGCCCCAGCATTTT. Its protein is CASSGFLGQGGFYSNQPQHF.

This clone has only one observation. The V gene is TRBV4-1, the J gene TRBJ2-7; D gene ambiguous. Looked up from germline, CDR1 is MGHRA and CDR2 is YSYEKL. This CDR3 region has 18 residues. V was shortened by 0 bases and J by 0 bases, with 18 bases between the two germline ends. The CDR3: CASSQESVAVRSSYEQYF. CDR3 coding DNA: TGCGCCAGCAGCCAAGAATCGGTCGCAGTGAGGAGCTCCTACGAGCAGTACTTC.

The V call is TRBV7-2, the J call TRBJ2-1; D may be TRBD2 (5 bases). Per the germline V gene, CDR1 is SGHTA and CDR2 is FQGNSA. The CDR3 is 13 amino acids. Trimming took off 3 bases at V and 7 bases at J, with 10 bases between the two ends. CDR3 DNA sequence: TGTGCCAGCAGCTTTAATACGGGGAATGAGCAGTTCTTC. The encoded protein is CASSFNTGNEQFF.

J is TRBJ2-1 and V is TRBV6-1, with 8 nucleotides matching TRBD2. The CDR3 consists of 13 residues. Germline lookup yields CDR1 MNHNS and CDR2 SASEGT. Trimming at V came to 6 bases and at J to 9 bases, leaving 7 bases not matched to a gene. Here the CDR3 reads CASRKSGSIEQFF. CDR3 nucleotide sequence: TGTGCCAGCAGGAAGAGCGGGAGTATTGAGCAGTTCTTC.

The J gene is TRBJ1-2, the V gene TRBV6-1; D is undetermined. The germline V and J ends were trimmed by 7 bases and 3 bases, with 18 bases remaining between them. This CDR3 region has 15 residues. Germline V gives CDR1 MNHNS, CDR2 SASEGT. In DNA, the CDR3 is TGTGCCAGCAATTGGGCCCAAACCACCGACTATGGCTACACCTTC. Encoded protein: CASNWAQTTDYGYTF.

The J gene is TRBJ2-1, the V gene TRBV7-9, with D hard to call. V shed 1 base and J shed 5 bases, with 6 bases lying between them. The CDR3 is 13 residues long. Germline CDR1 reads SEHNR; CDR2 reads FQNEAQ (reference sequence). DNA for the CDR3: TGTGCCAGCAGCTTAGTGGCGGACAATGAGCAGTTCTTC. Protein: CASSLVADNEQFF. The entire variable domain, with the rest obtained from reference TRBV7-9 and TRBJ2-1, is as follows: DTGVSQNPRHKITKRGQNVTFRCDPISEHNRLYWYRQTLGQGPEFLTYFQNEAQLEKSRLLSDRFSAERPKGSFSTLEIQRTEQGDSAMYLCASSLVADNEQFFGPGTRLTVL.

The chain joins TRBV19 to TRBJ2-7, with TRBD1 identical over 7 bases. Trimming at V came to 4 bases and at J to 6 bases, leaving 6 bases not matched to a gene. The CDR3 length is 13 residues. Germline-derived CDR1 and CDR2 are LNHDA and SQIVND (reference sequence). This chain's CDR3 is CASSTSTGFEQYF. Written as DNA, the CDR3 is TGTGCCAGTAGTACCTCGACAGGGTTCGAGCAGTACTTC.